This T cell receptor (beta chain) was documented in a study of graft-versus-host responses after intestinal transplantation. Germline lookup yields CDR1 SGDLS and CDR2 YYNGEE. The CDR3 sequence is 15 residues long. J lost 1 base, V lost 0 bases, and 3 bases had no gene match. Some clones are missing from TCRdb's copy, which holds only in-frame ones; the method was immunoSEQ multiplex PCR. Of 15,000 to 18,000 clones listed, roughly a third are singletons. This clone has a handful of counts. The source was alloreactive CD4+ T cells from a mixed lymphocyte reaction culture, collected before intestinal transplant. As to subset: CFSE-low proliferating T cells sorted from approximately 6-day pre-transplant mixed lymphocyte reaction (GvH or HvG direction). V and J are TRBV9 and TRBJ2-7; 8 positions agree with TRBD2. This TCR was recovered from a human patient who received an intestinal transplant. CDR3 nucleotides: TGTGCCAGCAGCGTAGCCCCTAGCGGGTCCTACGAGCAGTACTTC. This sequence encodes CASSVAPSGSYEQYF.